This T cell receptor (beta chain) was observed in a study of human T cells and chemical hapten exposure. Turning to the study itself: All through the approximately 26-week study, the scalp of each patient received diphenylcyclopropenone doses weekly.

CDR3 size: 16 residues. Trimming shortened V by 6 bases and J by 0 bases, and 15 bases separated the two germline ends. Study observations and caveats: Expanded TCRs were compared with controls, and the expanded TCRs formed significantly more large CDR3 similarity clusters. Healthy people's immune response may differ from that of the donors, who had alopecia.

TCRdb recomputed calls from the RACE reads with MiXCR, one row per CDR3 protein. The sample has tens of thousands of distinct CDR3 sequences; more than 8% are singletons. Time point denoted: pre-sensitization, week 0. The sample's treatment: therapeutic diphenylcyclopropenone sensitization with weekly scalp DPC. This clonotype was seen ten or more times. Its antigen remains unidentified. The chain links TRBV12-3 or TRBV12-4 to TRBJ2-1, with D unclear. The sequences come from whole blood, collected in connection with sensitization to the hapten diphenylcyclopropenone (DPC). This receptor was taken from a man aged 35 to 55 with alopecia areata. Some clones in this sample may be carry-over from other donors' samples. CDR3 sequence: CASSSVLTDSYNEQFF. The CDR3 DNA is TGTGCCAGCAGCTCTGTCCTCACGGACTCCTACAATGAGCAGTTCTTC.